This passage covers 27 T cell receptor beta chains from one sample sequenced in a study of T cells after yellow fever vaccination. TCRdb called the 5' RACE reads again in MiXCR, with one record for every CDR3 protein. The table lists 250,000 to 400,000 distinct CDR3 sequences, approximately 4% of them singletons. The sequenced sample was PBMCs, obtained 5 days after the yellow fever booster vaccination. The receptors come from a man younger than 35 who received the YFV17D yellow fever vaccine.

At least ten counts were recorded for this clonotype. V and J are TRBV5-4 and TRBJ2-7; possible D gene TRBD1, 6 bases. The V end was cut by 4 bases, the J end by 6 bases, with 20 bases between. This CDR3 spans 15 amino acids. Germline loops: CDR1 SGHNT, CDR2 YYREEE (reference sequence). CDR3 region: CASSLGATNPGEQYF. CDR3 coding DNA: TGTGCCAGCAGCCTGGGGGCGACGAATCCCGGCGAGCAGTACTTC.

The CDR3 reads CASRPWGQGGGYTF. The CDR3 coding sequence is TGTGCCAGCAGACCCTGGGGACAGGGTGGTGGCTACACCTTC. The J gene is TRBJ1-2, the V gene TRBV12-3 or TRBV12-4, with TRBD1 matching 9 bases. The CDR3 covers 14 residues. The V and J ends lost 6 bases and 7 bases, in that order; junction bases with no gene match: 9.

This clonotype showed up just a few times. The rearrangement uses TRBV7-2 and TRBJ1-2; 7 bases fit TRBD1. V lost 4 bases, J lost 6 bases, and 14 bases stayed unmatched. The V gene's germline CDR1 is SGHTA and CDR2 FQGNSA. The CDR3 totals 16 residues. CDR3 in DNA: TGTGCCAGCAGCTCGCCGTACAGGGGTATAGGAAATGGCTACACCTTC. The encoded protein is CASSSPYRGIGNGYTF.

The chain uses TRBV29-1 and TRBJ1-2; 7 bases map to TRBD1. V lost 7 bases to trimming and J lost 5 bases; unmatched junction nucleotides: 4. The CDR3 totals 11 residues. Germline V gene lookup returns CDR1 SQVTM and CDR2 ANQGSEA. In DNA form, the CDR3 reads TGCAGCGCGGGACAGTCGTATGGCTACACCTTC. It yields the protein CSAGQSYGYTF.

The genes are TRBV19 and TRBJ2-1, with D possibly being TRBD2 (6 bases). V shed 10 bases and J shed 7 bases, with 17 bases lying between them. The germline gives CDR1 LNHDA, CDR2 SQIVND (reference sequence). The CDR3 has 13 amino acids. The CDR3 region has the DNA TGTGCCACCCAGCGGTCTCGGGGGAATGAGCAGTTCTTC. This translates into CATQRSRGNEQFF.

This clonotype has only a few counts. V usage is TRBV7-2 and J usage is TRBJ2-5; D is uncertain. Germline CDR1 reads SGHTA; CDR2 reads FQGNSA. The CDR3 extends over 13 amino acids. V lost 0 bases to trimming and J lost 5 bases, with 7 bases between them. The CDR3 loop is CASSLAPMETQYF. The CDR3 coding sequence is TGTGCCAGCAGCTTAGCGCCAATGGAGACCCAGTACTTC.

The rearrangement links TRBV30 to TRBJ2-5, with D perhaps TRBD1 (6 bases). The germline gives CDR1 GTSNPN, CDR2 SVGIG (reference sequence). The CDR3 has 12 residues. V lost 4 bases, J lost 7 bases, and 13 bases lay in between. The CDR3 region is CAWTPATGTQYF. The CDR3 DNA reads as TGTGCCTGGACCCCCGCGACAGGGACCCAGTACTTC. Full variable domain (missing parts from reference TRBV30 and TRBJ2-5): SQTIHQWPATLVQPVGSPLSLECTVEGTSNPNLYWYRQAAGRGLQLLFYSVGIGQISSEVPQNLSASRPQDRQFILSSKKLLLSDSGFYLCAWTPATGTQYFGPGTRLLVL.

This clonotype appeared many times. The rearrangement uses TRBV4-2 and TRBJ2-4, with 8 nucleotides matching TRBD2. The germline V gene has CDR1 LGHNA and CDR2 YNFKEQ. This CDR3 spans 16 amino acids. Losses at the gene ends were 0 bases for V and 8 bases for J; bases not matched to a gene: 9. The CDR3 region is CASSQDARGEGDIQYF. CDR3 bases: TGTGCCAGCAGCCAAGATGCGCGGGGGGAGGGGGACATTCAGTACTTC.

The chain is built from TRBV18 and TRBJ1-3, with D tentatively TRBD1 (5 bases). Germline V gene lookup returns CDR1 KGHSH and CDR2 LQKENI. The CDR3 extends over 16 amino acids. The V and J ends lost 3 bases and 0 bases respectively, with 12 bases between them. The CDR3 DNA reads as TGTGCCAGCTCACCCTCCGGGACCGTCTCTGGAAACACCATATATTTT. This gives the protein CASSPSGTVSGNTIYF.

The chain has TRBV10-3 and TRBJ2-7; D gene uncertain. The CDR3 spans 12 residues. Trimming removed 4 bases from V and 3 bases from J, with 7 bases in between. CDR1 and CDR2 from the germline V gene are ENHRY and SYGVKD. The CDR3 DNA follows: TGTGCCATCAGTGTGGATAACTACGAGCAGTACGTC. This translates into CAISVDNYEQYV.

Notes on this clonotype: This may come from a read error, since a much larger clone is one base off. The final CDR3 position lacks the conserved phenylalanine or tryptophan, pointing to a likely read error. The chain joins TRBV28 to TRBJ1-3; no definite D call. Germline values: CDR1 MDHEN, CDR2 SYDVKM. Trimming cost V 2 bases and J 2 bases, with 1 base left between them. The CDR3 length is 12 residues. The DNA for the CDR3 is TGTGCCAGCAGTTTAGCTGGAAACACCATATATATT. The encoded protein is CASSLAGNTIYI.

This clonotype was counted many times. V usage is TRBV18 and J usage is TRBJ2-1; D possibly uses TRBD1 or TRBD2 (5 bases each). Trimming pared 2 bases from V and 3 bases from J, leaving 8 bases between. The CDR3 is 14 residues long. CDR1 and CDR2 (germline): KGHSH, LQKENI. In DNA, the CDR3 is TGTGCCAGCTCACCAACGAGGGGCTACAATGAGCAGTTCTTC. It specifies CASSPTRGYNEQFF.

V usage is TRBV7-2 and J usage is TRBJ2-3; the match to TRBD2 covers 9 bases. V shed 3 bases, J shed 4 bases, and the junction held 5 bases outside the gene matches. Per germline, CDR1 SGHTA and CDR2 FQGNSA. The CDR3 length is 15 residues. The CDR3 nucleotides read TGTGCCAGCAGCTTCGGTAGCGGGGGAGCAGATACGCAGTATTTT. Translating it yields CASSFGSGGADTQYF.

The table lists this clonotype with a few counts. The chain couples TRBV6-5 to TRBJ2-6, with D perhaps matching TRBD1 or TRBD2 (5 bases each). V dropped 0 bases and J dropped 2 bases, with 14 bases sitting between them. Germline V gives CDR1 MNHEY, CDR2 SVGAGI. The CDR3 contains 18 residues. The CDR3 sequence is CASSYSVMGVAGANVLTF. The CDR3 DNA follows: TGTGCCAGCAGTTACTCTGTTATGGGGGTGGCTGGGGCCAACGTCCTGACTTTC.

This clonotype was detected only a few times. The rearrangement uses TRBV4-2 and TRBJ1-5; no clear D gene. The germline V gene encodes CDR1 LGHNA and CDR2 YNFKEQ. V dropped 0 bases and J dropped 3 bases, with 12 bases sitting between them. The CDR3 loop spans 16 amino acids. CDR3 sequence reads: CASSQDPGNTNQPQHF. The CDR3 DNA follows: TGTGCCAGCAGCCAAGACCCCGGGAACACCAATCAGCCCCAGCATTTT.

This clonotype appeared a few times. The chain carries TRBV20-1 and TRBJ1-2, with D possibly matching TRBD1 (5 bases). Trimming stripped 0 bases from V and 8 bases from J, with 16 bases between. The germline V gene encodes CDR1 DFQATT and CDR2 SNEGSKA (reference sequence). There are 14 residues in the CDR3. The CDR3 is CSARDVRGADGYTF. CDR3 in DNA: TGCAGTGCTAGAGATGTTCGCGGGGCCGACGGCTACACCTTC.

This clonotype was counted many times. The gene calls are TRBV5-1 and TRBJ2-5; D is undetermined. Trimming took 5 bases from V and 4 from J, leaving 18 bases between them. CDR1 is SGHRS, CDR2 YFSETQ, per germline. This CDR3 has 15 residues. The CDR3 DNA is TGCGCCAGCAGTGAGCCAGCATCTCCCCGAGAGACCCAGTACTTC. Amino acids: CASSEPASPRETQYF.

This clonotype was counted only a few times. J is TRBJ2-3 and V is TRBV7-2, with TRBD1 matching 9 bases. Germline V gene data show CDR1 as SGHTA and CDR2 as FQGNSA. CDR3 size: 15 residues. V lost 5 bases to trimming and J lost 5 bases; unmatched junction nucleotides: 8. The CDR3 protein is CASSHRDRVIDTQYF. The CDR3 nucleotides read TGTGCCAGCAGCCACAGGGACAGGGTGATAGATACGCAGTATTTT.

This clonotype was observed a handful of times. This chain connects TRBV5-5 to TRBJ2-2; D possibly corresponds to TRBD2 (5 bases). The CDR3 runs to 15 residues. V gave up 0 bases and J gave up 5 bases, with 11 bases separating them. Germline V gene data show CDR1 as SGHKS and CDR2 as YYEKEE (reference sequence). In DNA form, the CDR3 reads TGTGCCAGCAGCTTGGCGGCTAGCCGGACCGGGGAGCTGTTTTTT. It translates to CASSLAASRTGELFF.

This clonotype turned up a few times. This sequence joins TRBV6-2 or TRBV6-3 and TRBJ1-5; D uncertain. CDR1 is MNHEY and CDR2 is SVGEGT in the germline V gene. The ends were cut back, 9 bases at V and 4 bases at J, with 16 bases in the middle. The CDR3 totals 14 residues. CDR3 DNA sequence: TGTGCCAGTCAAGGAACAGCAAGAAATCAGCCCCAGCATTTT. Its translation: CASQGTARNQPQHF.

The gene calls are TRBV4-1 and TRBJ1-6, with 8 positions matching TRBD1. This CDR3 contains 19 residues. Germline V gives CDR1 MGHRA, CDR2 YSYEKL. With V trimmed by 2 bases and J by 3 bases, 12 bases remained unmatched. The CDR3 reads CASSQPLNRGGGYNSPLHF. The CDR3 nucleotides read TGCGCCAGCAGCCAACCACTTAACAGGGGGGGTGGCTATAATTCACCCCTCCACTTT.

The table lists this clonotype with a few counts. V and J are TRBV5-5 and TRBJ2-1; TRBD2 matches at 15 bases. The CDR3 covers 17 residues. The ends lost 0 bases at V and 8 bases at J; junction bases unmatched: 6. Germline V gives CDR1 SGHKS, CDR2 YYEKEE (reference sequence). The CDR3 is CASSLGTSGGVVDEQFF. The CDR3 nucleotides are TGTGCCAGCAGCTTGGGGACTAGCGGGGGGGTGGTCGATGAGCAGTTCTTC.

The rearrangement uses TRBV11-2 and TRBJ2-5, with D hard to call. This CDR3 has 16 amino acids. CDR1 and CDR2 (germline): SGHAT, FQNNGV. Trimming took off 5 bases at V and 4 bases at J, with 20 bases between the two ends. The CDR3 DNA reads as TGTGCCAGCAGCCCAGACCCATCGGGCCCAGGAGAGACCCAGTACTTC. Its translation: CASSPDPSGPGETQYF.

This clonotype came up many times. The rearrangement uses TRBV7-2 and TRBJ2-4; D is possibly TRBD1 (6 bases). Trimming removed 0 bases from V and 8 bases from J, with 11 bases in between. Germline V gives CDR1 SGHTA, CDR2 FQGNSA. The CDR3 loop spans 14 amino acids. The CDR3 here is CASSLAGTSDIQYF. The CDR3 coding sequence is TGTGCCAGCAGCTTAGCCGGGACATCGGACATTCAGTACTTC.

In its sample, this clonotype was seen many times. The chain is built from TRBV7-2 and TRBJ2-7; D may be TRBD1 or TRBD2 (5 bases each). CDR1 and CDR2 (germline): SGHTA, FQGNSA. CDR3 length equals 15 residues. V was shortened by 2 bases and J by 0 bases, with 11 bases between the two germline ends. DNA of the CDR3: TGTGCCAGCAGCTTAAACCCAGGGAGCTCCTACGAGCAGTACGTC. Protein sequence: CASSLNPGSSYEQYV.

This clonotype has at least ten counts. The chain recombines TRBV6-5 with TRBJ2-5, with TRBD1 matching 10 bases. The CDR3 spans 15 residues. J was trimmed by 3 bases and V by 6 bases; bases with no gene match: 7. In germline, CDR1 is MNHEY, CDR2 SVGAGI. This CDR3 reads CASSWDRGGEETQYF. The CDR3 bases are TGTGCCAGCAGCTGGGACAGGGGAGGAGAAGAGACCCAGTACTTC.

The sample holds many counts of this clonotype. V usage is TRBV24-1 and J usage is TRBJ2-1; TRBD1 might be the D (6 bases). The V gene lost 10 bases and the J gene lost 3 bases, with 9 bases spanning the gap. Germline-derived CDR1 and CDR2 are KGHDR and SFDVKD. This CDR3 has 12 residues. The CDR3 nucleotides read TGTGCCACTCAGACAGGCTACAATGAGCAGTTCTTC. Translation gives CATQTGYNEQFF.